These T cell receptor beta chains were read from a single sample in a study of human T cells and chemical hapten exposure. TCRdb itself ran the RACE reads through MiXCR, one entry per CDR3 protein. The sample holds 95,000 to 150,000 distinct CDR3 sequences, about 14% seen once. Sequencing used whole blood, obtained in connection with sensitization to the hapten diphenylcyclopropenone (DPC). The source is a woman aged 18-35 years with alopecia areata. Some clones in this sample may be carry-over from other donors' samples. Each CDR3 is given with its conserved first and last residue. The D gene is left open where the match is weak. Clone size is stated in some rows and not others, as once, few, many or a class when expanded.

v_call	d_call	j_call	clone_size	cdr3_aa	cdr3_nt
TRBV5-4	-	TRBJ2-4	once	CASSYGGGKNIQYF	TGTGCCAGCAGCTACGGTGGAGGGAAAAACATTCAGTACTTC
TRBV5-1	-	TRBJ1-1	many	CASSLGQTEAFF	TGCGCCAGCAGCTTGGGGCAGACTGAAGCTTTCTTT
TRBV6-2/TRBV6-3	-	TRBJ1-2	few	CASSLLQRPANYGYTF	TGTGCCAGCAGCCTGCTGCAGCGACCCGCTAACTATGGCTACACCTTC
TRBV4-1	-	TRBJ1-1	many	CASSNPGQGAFF	TGCGCCAGCAGCAATCCGGGACAAGGAGCTTTCTTT
TRBV29-1	TRBD1	TRBJ1-4	-	CSAGGPNEKLFF	TGCAGCGCAGGGGGTCCTAATGAAAAACTGTTTTTT
TRBV29-1	-	TRBJ1-1	few	CSAQGLDTEAFF	TGCAGCGCTCAGGGGTTGGACACTGAAGCTTTCTTT
TRBV6-2/TRBV6-3	TRBD2	TRBJ2-5	-	CASSPRGGRETQYF	TGTGCCAGCAGCCCCCGGGGGGGGCGAGAGACCCAGTACTTC
TRBV6-2/TRBV6-3	-	TRBJ1-3	many	CASSLAGRTSGNTIYF	TGTGCCAGCAGTCTCGCCGGACGGACCTCTGGAAACACCATATATTTT
TRBV10-2	-	TRBJ2-1	-	CASSEWGHEQFF	TGCGCCAGCAGTGAGTGGGGCCACGAGCAGTTCTTC
TRBV28	-	TRBJ1-2	-	CASSLSGPIYGYTF	TGTGCCAGCAGTTTATCCGGGCCCATCTATGGCTACACCTTC
TRBV29-1	-	TRBJ1-1	few	CSVAGSWVGTNTEAFF	TGCAGCGTTGCGGGGAGTTGGGTCGGGACGAACACTGAAGCTTTCTTT
TRBV30	TRBD1	TRBJ1-5	-	CAWSTKTGVDQPQHF	TGTGCCTGGAGTACTAAAACAGGGGTAGATCAGCCCCAGCATTTT
TRBV12-3/TRBV12-4	TRBD1	TRBJ2-3	-	CASSLTLTGTVDTQYF	TGTGCCAGCAGTTTAACCCTGACAGGGACAGTAGATACGCAGTATTTT
TRBV20-1	-	TRBJ2-3	-	CSARDRGRDTDTQYF	TGCAGTGCTAGAGATAGGGGGCGGGACACAGATACGCAGTATTTT
TRBV6-5	-	TRBJ2-7	few	CASSYRLLSKGTLKQYF	TGTGCCAGCAGTTACAGACTCCTAAGTAAGGGGACCCTCAAGCAGTACTTC
TRBV5-5	-	TRBJ1-1	-	CASSLLGGIAEAFF	TGTGCCAGCAGCTTGCTGGGAGGGATCGCGGAAGCTTTCTTT
TRBV7-2	TRBD2	TRBJ2-3	few	CASSPPIAGGTDTQYF	TGTGCCAGCAGCCCACCGATAGCGGGGGGGACAGATACGCAGTATTTT
TRBV20-1	-	TRBJ1-1	many	CSARRELNTEAFF	TGCAGTGCTAGACGCGAGCTGAACACTGAAGCTTTCTTT
TRBV7-9	-	TRBJ2-3	few	CASSFWGKSFADTQYF	TGTGCCAGCAGCTTTTGGGGTAAAAGTTTTGCAGATACGCAGTATTTT
TRBV29-1	-	TRBJ1-2	few	CSVVGPGFYGYTF	TGCAGCGTTGTGGGGCCTGGTTTCTATGGCTACACCTTC
TRBV6-1	TRBD1	TRBJ2-3	few	CASSDGTVGTDTQYF	TGTGCCAGCAGTGACGGGACAGTCGGCACAGATACGCAGTATTTT
TRBV20-1	-	TRBJ1-2	-	CSASAGFWSGNGYTF	TGCAGTGCTAGCGCGGGGTTCTGGAGTGGGAACGGCTACACCTTC
TRBV9	TRBD1	TRBJ1-1	-	CASSDTGAEAFF	TGTGCCAGCAGCGACACAGGGGCTGAAGCTTTCTTT
TRBV5-6	TRBD1	TRBJ2-1	-	CASSLGQGTYNEQFF	TGTGCCAGCAGCTTGGGACAGGGAACCTACAATGAGCAGTTCTTC
TRBV29-1	-	TRBJ1-2	-	CSVEEVSGPWADGYTF	TGCAGCGTTGAAGAGGTCTCGGGCCCCTGGGCGGATGGCTACACCTTC
TRBV6-2/TRBV6-3	-	TRBJ2-7	-	CASSDSDEQYF	TGTGCCAGCAGTGACAGCGACGAGCAGTACTTC
TRBV11-2	-	TRBJ2-4	few	CASSPDRGPENIQYF	TGTGCCAGCAGCCCAGACCGGGGGCCTGAGAACATTCAGTACTTC
TRBV20-1	-	TRBJ1-5	many	CSAPPGYNQPQHF	TGCAGTGCCCCACCTGGTTACAATCAGCCCCAGCATTTT
TRBV12-3/TRBV12-4	-	TRBJ1-6	-	CASSPAGYTSSPLHF	TGTGCCAGCAGTCCCGCCGGGTACACTAGTTCACCCCTCCACTTT
TRBV5-4	-	TRBJ2-5	-	CASSSSGGGWLETQYF	TGTGCCAGCAGCTCCTCCGGCGGAGGATGGCTGGAGACCCAGTACTTC
TRBV5-1	-	TRBJ1-4	many	CASSLNYNVATNEKLFF	TGCGCCAGCAGCTTGAATTATAACGTTGCAACTAATGAAAAACTGTTTTTT
TRBV7-3	TRBD2	TRBJ2-3	many	CASSPAGTSGGRVDTQYF	TGTGCCAGCAGTCCGGCCGGGACTAGCGGGGGCAGGGTGGATACGCAGTATTTT
TRBV3-1	-	TRBJ1-2	-	CASSQVRNGAVQSYGYTF	TGTGCCAGCAGCCAAGTGAGGAACGGCGCGGTCCAGAGCTATGGCTACACCTTC
TRBV6-1	TRBD2	TRBJ2-3	-	CASSELSLAVQYF	TGTGCCAGCAGTGAATTGTCACTAGCGGTGCAGTATTTT
TRBV12-5	-	TRBJ1-1	many	CASGSQRGGQYEAFF	TGTGCTAGTGGTTCCCAGCGCGGGGGGCAATATGAAGCTTTCTTT
TRBV7-9	-	TRBJ2-3	few	CASSLDPAGVSVDTQYF	TGTGCCAGCAGCTTAGACCCCGCAGGGGTGAGTGTAGATACGCAGTATTTT
TRBV28	-	TRBJ2-7	-	CASSSGLYEQYF	TGTGCCAGCAGTTCGGGACTGTACGAGCAGTACTTC
TRBV10-3	-	TRBJ1-1	-	CAISGGLEAFF	TGTGCCATCAGTGGAGGCCTCGAAGCTTTCTTT
TRBV28	-	TRBJ1-5	many	CASSAAGYGNQPQHF	TGTGCCAGCAGTGCGGCAGGTTACGGGAATCAGCCCCAGCATTTT
TRBV5-4	-	TRBJ1-4	-	CASSFTQSREKLFF	TGTGCCAGCAGCTTTACGCAATCGCGTGAAAAACTGTTTTTT
TRBV18	TRBD1	TRBJ1-2	many	CASSPDRGYGYTF	TGTGCCAGCAGCCCGGACAGGGGCTATGGCTACACCTTC
TRBV27	-	TRBJ1-1	-	CASSLSPGLNTEAFF	TGTGCCAGCAGTTTATCGCCAGGGTTGAACACTGAAGCTTTCTTT
TRBV21-1	-	TRBJ2-3	many	CASSKEGRQPFRDTQYF	TGTGCCAGCAGCAAAGAAGGGCGACAGCCCTTTCGAGATACGCAGTATTTT
TRBV7-9	-	TRBJ2-5	-	CASSLASGLETQYF	TGTGCCAGCAGCTTAGCTTCGGGGTTAGAGACCCAGTACTTC
TRBV6-2/TRBV6-3	TRBD2	TRBJ2-1	many	CASSYSGLDYNEQFF	TGTGCCAGCAGTTACTCGGGACTAGACTACAATGAGCAGTTCTTC
TRBV7-8	-	TRBJ1-1	few	CASSPTTLHTEAFF	TGTGCCAGCAGCCCTACCACTCTGCACACTGAAGCTTTCTTT
TRBV12-3/TRBV12-4	TRBD2	TRBJ2-7	-	CASSLTPTSDSYEQYF	TGTGCCAGCAGTTTAACGCCGACTAGCGACTCCTACGAGCAGTACTTC
TRBV27	-	TRBJ2-1	many	CASSYGTLNEQFF	TGTGCCAGCAGCTACGGGACCCTCAATGAGCAGTTCTTC
TRBV25-1	-	TRBJ2-7	many	CASSSPRSYEQYF	TGTGCCAGCAGTTCACCCCGTTCCTACGAGCAGTACTTC
TRBV7-9	-	TRBJ1-2	-	CASSAWDTGYGYTF	TGTGCCAGCAGCGCCTGGGACACTGGCTATGGCTACACCTTC
TRBV7-2	TRBD2	TRBJ2-5	few	CASSPHGTSGKYQETQYF	TGTGCCAGCAGCCCCCACGGGACTAGCGGGAAGTACCAAGAGACCCAGTACTTC